These 8 T cell receptor beta chains were all obtained from the same sample, sequenced in a study of shared clonotypes between healthy human individuals (dated by TCRdb to 2018 to 2020). Library preparation was by the immunoSEQ multiplex PCR assay. TCRdb's version of the immuneACCESS table is confined to in-frame rearrangements and falls short of the full clone set. An unresolved V gene accounts for under half of the shortfall where checked; the remainder is of unknown origin. In this sample the table shows about 2,500,000 clones, about 92% of which occur a single time. Together, the top ten hold under 0.15% of the sample. The sample comprised naive CD4+ T cells sorted from blood. The cell subset or site label of this sample denotes: CD45RA+ positively selected. These receptors were taken from a man aged 18-30 years in good health.

This clone was seen just once. This rearrangement joins TRBV18 to TRBJ2-5; maybe TRBD2 (6 bases). The CDR3 length is 15 residues. The germline gives CDR1 KGHSH, CDR2 LQKENI. Trimming took 4 bases from V and 5 from J, leaving 17 bases between them. This CDR3 reads CASSRGRPVGETQYF. The CDR3 DNA is TGTGCCAGCTCACGGGGGAGGCCCGTAGGGGAGACCCAGTACTTC.

CDR3 amino acids: CASSLASGALSYNEQFF. As DNA, the CDR3 is TGTGCCAGCAGCTTGGCTAGCGGGGCTCTCTCCTACAATGAGCAGTTCTTC. The chain has TRBV5-6 and TRBJ2-1; 9 bases map to TRBD2. The CDR3 length is 17 residues. Per germline, CDR1 SGHDT and CDR2 YYEEEE. V was clipped by 0 bases and J by 0 bases; unmatched bases: 4.

The V and J genes are TRBV7-8 and TRBJ1-1, with D hard to call. V was cut by 4 bases and J by 0 bases, with 9 bases left in between. This CDR3 has 14 amino acids. Looked up from germline, CDR1 is SGHVS and CDR2 is FQNEAQ. The chain's CDR3 is CASSWGTMNTEAFF. The CDR3 DNA reads TGTGCCAGCAGCTGGGGAACAATGAACACTGAAGCTTTCTTT.

This chain joins TRBV5-4 and TRBJ2-7; 8 bases match TRBD2. Germline CDR1 and CDR2: SGHNT and YYREEE (reference sequence). The CDR3 is 15 residues long. J was trimmed by 4 bases and V by 0 bases; bases with no gene match: 6. The CDR3 bases are TGTGCCAGCAGCTTGGATAGCGGGACCATGTACGAGCAGTACTTC. Translation gives CASSLDSGTMYEQYF.

The gene calls are TRBV30 and TRBJ2-1; D is ambiguous. The CDR3 contains 12 residues. The germline V gene has CDR1 GTSNPN and CDR2 SVGIG (reference sequence). Trimming removed 1 base at V and 11 bases at J, with 12 bases between. Here the CDR3 DNA reads TGTGCCTGGAGTGCCCTGGGGTGGAAGCAGTTCTTC. It yields the protein CAWSALGWKQFF.

The chain carries TRBV4-1 and TRBJ2-1; D may be TRBD1 (6 bases). Germline CDR1 MGHRA, CDR2 YSYEKL. CDR3 size: 15 residues. The V end lost 1 base, the J end lost 4 bases, and 11 bases lay between the germline ends. CDR3 sequence reads: CASSQGLRGYNEQFF. DNA of the CDR3: TGCGCCAGCAGCCAAGGACTTAGGGGGTACAATGAGCAGTTCTTC.

This rearrangement joins TRBV28 to TRBJ1-5, with D unresolved. V lost 5 bases and J 7 bases, leaving 6 bases between the germline ends. The CDR3 totals 11 residues. Germline CDR1 reads MDHEN; CDR2 reads SYDVKM. The DNA for the CDR3 is TGTGCCAGCAGTGGAGGGCAGCCCCAGCATTTT. Its translation: CASSGGQPQHF.

The gene calls are TRBV6-6 and TRBJ2-1; maybe TRBD2 (6 bases). The V end was cut by 4 bases, the J end by 0 bases, with 13 bases between. The germline V gene has CDR1 MNHNY and CDR2 SVGAGI (reference sequence). The CDR3 loop spans 16 amino acids. In nucleotides, the CDR3 is TGTGCCAGCAGTTCCGTAGCGGTAGGCTCCTACAATGAGCAGTTCTTC. Translated, it gives CASSSVAVGSYNEQFF.